These T cell receptor beta chains were read from a single sample in a study of T cell responses to AZD1222 COVID-19 vaccine. Sequenced by immunoSEQ multiplex PCR; TCRdb stores in-frame clones only, minus some. The top ten hold over 5.5% of the sample, which has some 120,000 clones, over 70% seen once. The sample consisted of peripheral blood, taken on day 0 of AZD1222 vaccination. These receptors were collected from an adult in good health. The CDR3 runs from the conserved cysteine through the conserved F or W. A D gene is named only where the DNA matches it firmly. The listing skips clone size in some rows; elsewhere it reads once, few, many or a size class.

j_call v_call d_call clone_size cdr3_aa cdr3_nt
TRBJ1-1 TRBV28 NA NA CASKSGNTEAFF TGTGCCAGCAAAAGTGGGAACACTGAAGCTTTCTTT
TRBJ1-5 TRBV30 NA NA CAWSARVSNQPQHF TGTGCCTGGAGTGCCAGGGTTAGCAATCAGCCCCAGCATTTT
TRBJ1-1 TRBV7-3 NA once CASSSEGNTEAFF TGTGCCAGCAGCTCCGAAGGGAACACTGAAGCTTTCTTT
TRBJ2-7 TRBV7-9 NA NA CASSLTPGPLYEQYF TGTGCCAGCAGCTTAACCCCCGGGCCACTCTACGAGCAGTACTTC
TRBJ2-7 TRBV6-5 NA NA CASSYSTKLVYEQYF TGTGCCAGCAGTTACAGTACAAAGCTAGTCTACGAGCAGTACTTC
TRBJ1-2 TRBV6-5 NA NA CASSYSAGYYGYTF TGTGCCAGCAGTTACTCCGCAGGCTACTATGGCTACACCTTC
TRBJ2-6 TRBV5-1 NA NA CASSLVGSGANVLTF TGCGCCAGCAGCTTGGTAGGCTCTGGGGCCAACGTCCTGACTTTC
TRBJ2-5 TRBV2 TRBD1 once CASSRRTGGAETQYF TGTGCCAGCAGTCGAAGAACAGGGGGCGCGGAGACCCAGTACTTC
TRBJ2-2 TRBV5-1 NA few CASSRLQESKESGELFF TGCGCCAGCAGCCGCCTACAGGAGAGCAAGGAATCCGGGGAGCTGTTTTTT
TRBJ1-2 TRBV5-1 TRBD1 NA CASSFQTGTNYGYTF TGCGCCAGCAGCTTCCAGACAGGGACCAACTATGGCTACACCTTC
TRBJ1-4 TRBV30 TRBD1 once CAWSRGVNEKLFF TGTGCCTGGTCCAGGGGGGTTAATGAAAAACTGTTTTTT
TRBJ1-1 TRBV18 NA NA CASSPSLDTEAFF TGTGCCAGCTCACCATCACTGGACACTGAAGCTTTCTTT
TRBJ1-2 TRBV2 NA NA CASSDRGRNYGYTF TGTGCCAGCAGTGACAGGGGTCGAAACTATGGCTACACCTTC
TRBJ2-3 TRBV5-5 NA NA CASSQDRGKGDTQYF TGTGCCAGCAGCCAGGATCGGGGGAAGGGGGATACGCAGTATTTT
TRBJ2-7 TRBV28 NA NA CASSFPYGTYEQYF TGTGCCAGCAGTTTCCCCTATGGGACCTACGAGCAGTACTTC
TRBJ1-2 TRBV7-9 TRBD1 NA CASSLVLGQGNGYTF TGTGCCAGCAGCTTAGTATTGGGACAGGGAAACGGCTACACCTTC
TRBJ1-3 TRBV28 NA NA CASSLTRRNTIYF TGTGCCAGCAGTTTAACACGGAGGAACACCATATATTTT
TRBJ2-2 TRBV10-3 NA NA CAISVGASPGTGELFF TGTGCCATCAGCGTAGGCGCCTCGCCGGGGACCGGGGAGCTGTTTTTT
TRBJ2-5 TRBV19 TRBD2 NA CASSSRRGQETQYF TGTGCCAGTAGTTCCCGGCGGGGGCAAGAGACCCAGTACTTC
TRBJ1-5 TRBV5-1 NA NA CASRLDTNQPQHF TGCGCCAGCAGATTGGACACCAATCAGCCCCAGCATTTT
TRBJ1-1 TRBV19 NA NA CASSRIEGDTEAFF TGTGCCAGTAGTAGGATAGAGGGGGACACTGAAGCTTTCTTT
TRBJ1-1 TRBV6-2/TRBV6-3 TRBD1 once CASSYLRDRDTEAFF TGTGCCAGCAGTTATCTACGGGACAGAGACACTGAAGCTTTCTTT
TRBJ2-1 TRBV6-5 NA NA CASSYSTGLEQFF TGTGCCAGCAGTTACAGTACAGGGCTTGAGCAGTTCTTC
TRBJ1-2 TRBV6-1 NA NA CASSEGLTEDYGYTF TGTGCCAGCAGTGAAGGTCTGACCGAGGACTATGGCTACACCTTC
TRBJ2-5 TRBV28 TRBD1 NA CASSRVNRGAETQYF TGTGCCAGCAGCCGCGTAAACAGGGGCGCCGAGACCCAGTACTTC
TRBJ2-1 TRBV7-9 NA NA CASSKQNEQFF TGTGCCAGCAGCAAACAAAATGAGCAGTTCTTC
TRBJ2-1 TRBV4-2 TRBD1 NA CASSRYRDRGNRREIRDEQFF TGTGCCAGCAGCCGCTACCGGGACAGGGGTAATAGGCGGGAAATCCGCGATGAGCAGTTCTTC
TRBJ2-3 TRBV10-3 NA NA CAIKGRSTDTQYF TGTGCCATCAAGGGTAGGAGCACAGATACGCAGTATTTT
TRBJ1-2 TRBV5-6 NA NA CASSLRLGQLTNYGYTF TGTGCCAGCAGCTTAAGGCTCGGACAGCTAACTAACTATGGCTACACCTTC
TRBJ2-1 TRBV30 TRBD2 NA CAWSSGGSYNEQFF TGTGCCTGGAGTAGCGGGGGGTCCTACAATGAGCAGTTCTTC
TRBJ1-5 TRBV19 NA NA CASSIEQGGNQPQHF TGTGCCAGTAGTATAGAACAGGGAGGCAATCAGCCCCAGCATTTT